These 15 T cell receptor beta chains originate from one sample sequenced in a study of early T cells in non-severe SARS-CoV-2 infection. TCRdb called the 5' RACE reads again in MiXCR, with one record for every CDR3 protein. Among about 83,000 distinct CDR3 sequences listed, 10% were seen once. The source was whole blood, collected at baseline. These receptors were collected from an adult who was a healthcare worker with PCR-confirmed SARS-CoV-2 infection or an uninfected control (not recorded which).

This clonotype was observed a few times. The DNA for the CDR3 is TGTGCCAGCAGCTTAGCGGGAGGAGATACGCAGTATTTT. It specifies CASSLAGGDTQYF. The V gene is TRBV7-9, the J gene TRBJ2-3; TRBD2 is a possible D gene (6 bases). Germline V lookup: CDR1 SEHNR, CDR2 FQNEAQ (reference sequence). Deletions cut 0 bases from V and 5 bases from J, with 6 bases between. There are 13 residues in the CDR3.

This chain joins TRBV20-1 and TRBJ2-1; perhaps TRBD2 as D (5 bases). The germline V and J ends were trimmed by 7 bases and 4 bases, with 17 bases remaining between them. The V gene's germline CDR1 is DFQATT and CDR2 SNEGSKA (reference sequence). This CDR3 is 14 amino acids long. In nucleotides, the CDR3 is TGCAGTGTTGAAATCCGGGGTATTTACAATGAGCAGTTCTTC. It is translated as CSVEIRGIYNEQFF.

This clonotype occurred a few times. This chain connects TRBV20-1 to TRBJ2-7; 9 bases line up with TRBD2. J lost 4 bases, V lost 0 bases, and 19 bases had no gene match. Germline V gene lookup returns CDR1 DFQATT and CDR2 SNEGSKA (reference sequence). The CDR3 covers 19 residues. CDR3 DNA sequence: TGCAGTGCTAGAGATCGGGAGGCTAGCGGGACCTCAGGGGTATACGAGCAGTACTTC. It codes for CSARDREASGTSGVYEQYF.

This clonotype was seen a few times. The chain uses TRBV7-3 and TRBJ2-3; TRBD2 agrees at 7 bases. After removal of 5 bases from V and 3 bases from J, the junction contained 2 bases not matched to a gene. Germline V gene data show CDR1 as SGHTA and CDR2 as FQGTGA. CDR3 length: 13 amino acids. The CDR3 loop reads CASSSGTTDTQYF. The DNA for the CDR3 is TGTGCCAGCAGCAGCGGGACTACAGATACGCAGTATTTT.

The rearrangement links TRBV7-2 to TRBJ2-2, with D possibly matching TRBD1 (6 bases). V was cut by 2 bases and J by 3 bases, with 10 bases left in between. From germline, CDR1 is SGHTA and CDR2 FQGNSA. The CDR3 is 15 amino acids. CDR3 region: CASSLSGADTGELFF. The CDR3 DNA reads TGTGCCAGCAGCTTATCAGGGGCTGACACCGGGGAGCTGTTTTTT.

This clonotype was recorded at least ten times. This chain connects TRBV12-3 or TRBV12-4 to TRBJ1-4; the match to TRBD1 covers 7 bases. The trim removed 11 bases at V and 7 bases at J, leaving 7 bases unmatched. There are 12 residues in the CDR3. CDR3 sequence: CAVRGGGEKLFF. The CDR3 DNA follows: TGTGCCGTAAGAGGGGGCGGTGAAAAACTGTTTTTT.

This clonotype has only a few counts. The chain is built from TRBV6-2 or TRBV6-3 and TRBJ2-1, with D tentatively TRBD1 (6 bases). Per the germline V gene, CDR1 is MNHEY and CDR2 is SVGEGT. Trimming took off 2 bases at V and 6 bases at J, with 8 bases between the two ends. The CDR3 totals 13 residues. CDR3 loop: CASSYQGSNEQFF. The CDR3, as DNA: TGTGCCAGCAGTTACCAGGGGAGCAATGAGCAGTTCTTC.

The gene calls are TRBV2 and TRBJ2-1; 13 bases fit TRBD2. Germline CDR1 SNHLY, CDR2 FYNNEI. Germline trimming cut 8 bases from V and 6 bases from J; bases unmatched to any gene: 13. This CDR3 is 17 amino acids long. As DNA, the CDR3 is TGTGCCAGCCGACACGGACTAGCGGGAGACCCAGGCAATGAGCAGTTCTTC. This translates into CASRHGLAGDPGNEQFF.

In this sample, this clonotype turned up many times. V is TRBV7-2 and J is TRBJ1-4; no definite D call. From germline, CDR1 is SGHTA and CDR2 FQGNSA. Trimming removed 2 bases from V and 6 bases from J, with 10 bases in between. This CDR3 has 14 residues. As DNA, the CDR3 is TGTGCCAGCAGCTTACTGGGAAGGGATGAAAAACTGTTTTTT. It encodes CASSLLGRDEKLFF.

This chain uses TRBV20-1 with TRBJ2-3, with 10 positions matching TRBD2. The V and J ends lost 2 bases and 3 bases, in that order; junction bases with no gene match: 5. This CDR3 has 15 residues. Germline-derived CDR1 and CDR2 are DFQATT and SNEGSKA (reference sequence). The CDR3 DNA reads TGCAGTGCTAGACTGCCTAGCGGGAGAACAGATACGCAGTATTTT. Protein sequence: CSARLPSGRTDTQYF.

Written as DNA, the CDR3 is TGTGCCAGCAGCTTAAACAGAGGACTAGAAACAGATACGCAGTATTTT. As protein: CASSLNRGLETDTQYF. The chain joins TRBV7-6 to TRBJ2-3, with TRBD2 matching 7 bases. The J segment lost 3 bases and the V segment lost 2 bases, leaving 8 bases of the junction unmatched. CDR3 length: 16 residues. Germline V gene sequence: CDR1 SGHVS, CDR2 FNYEAQ.

In this sample, this clonotype turned up a few times. V is TRBV20-1 and J is TRBJ2-5; 9 bases agree with TRBD2. V dropped 3 bases and J dropped 5; count of bases not matched to a gene: 10. The CDR3 runs 15 residues. Germline CDR1 and CDR2: DFQATT and SNEGSKA (reference sequence). The CDR3 bases are TGCAGTGCTAGCGGTAGCGGGAGAGGGGATGAGACCCAGTACTTC. As protein: CSASGSGRGDETQYF.

This clonotype was recorded at least ten times. V usage is TRBV7-9 and J usage is TRBJ2-1; weak D call: TRBD2 (5 bases). V lost 6 bases and J lost 6, with 9 bases in between. Germline V gene sequence: CDR1 SEHNR, CDR2 FQNEAQ (reference sequence). The CDR3 has 12 amino acids. The CDR3 DNA reads as TGTGCCAGCAGTTCGGGGATCAATGAGCAGTTCTTC. It translates to CASSSGINEQFF.

This clonotype was recorded at least ten times. The chain couples TRBV10-2 to TRBJ2-7, with 10 nucleotides matching TRBD2. After removal of 8 bases from V and 3 bases from J, the junction contained 10 bases not matched to a gene. The CDR3 is 15 amino acids. Per germline, CDR1 WSHSY and CDR2 SAAADI. CDR3 residues: CASLEVGTSDYEQYF. DNA of the CDR3: TGCGCCAGCCTAGAGGTTGGGACTAGCGACTACGAGCAGTACTTC.

The J gene is TRBJ2-5, the V gene TRBV20-1; tentative D call: TRBD1 (7 bases). This CDR3 is built from 15 residues. V dropped 3 bases and J dropped 4 bases, with 18 bases sitting between them. CDR1 DFQATT and CDR2 SNEGSKA come from the germline V gene (reference sequence). The CDR3 DNA follows: TGCAGTGCTAGGGCGACAGGGAGGTTGAGAGAGACCCAGTACTTC. Translated, it gives CSARATGRLRETQYF.